This T cell receptor beta chain was found in a study of shared clonotypes between healthy human individuals. Across the study: The cohort had a couple of women and a few men, ages 18 to 49. Whole-study findings and limits: The low donor count limited represented genetic and exposure-history diversity.

A split of CD4+ cells into CD45RA+ naive and CD45RA-negative memory subsets was performed. With respect to this clone: Its antigen is currently unknown.

TCRdb's copy holds only in-frame clones and misses some; the assay was immunoSEQ multiplex PCR. The data hold 2 million to 2.5 million clones, with under 97% observed a single time. This CDR3 is built from 14 residues. Germline trimming cut 5 bases from V and 8 bases from J; bases unmatched to any gene: 8. Germline lookup yields CDR1 SGHTA and CDR2 FQGTGA. Sequencing input: naive CD4+ T cells sorted from blood. Subset denoted: CD45RA+ positively selected. The sequence came from a man aged 18 to 30 in good health. The chain couples TRBV7-3 to TRBJ1-2; 10 bases align to TRBD1. CDR3 in amino acids: CASSPGQGQEGYTF. The CDR3, as DNA: TGTGCCAGCAGCCCGGGACAGGGGCAAGAAGGCTACACCTTC. Based on the CDR3 plus reference TRBV7-3 and TRBJ1-2, the full variable domain is GAGVSQTPSNKVTEKGKYVELRCDPISGHTALYWYRQSLGQGPEFLIYFQGTGAADDSGLPNDRFFAVRPEGSVSTLKIQRTERGDSAVYLCASSPGQGQEGYTFGSGTRLTVV.